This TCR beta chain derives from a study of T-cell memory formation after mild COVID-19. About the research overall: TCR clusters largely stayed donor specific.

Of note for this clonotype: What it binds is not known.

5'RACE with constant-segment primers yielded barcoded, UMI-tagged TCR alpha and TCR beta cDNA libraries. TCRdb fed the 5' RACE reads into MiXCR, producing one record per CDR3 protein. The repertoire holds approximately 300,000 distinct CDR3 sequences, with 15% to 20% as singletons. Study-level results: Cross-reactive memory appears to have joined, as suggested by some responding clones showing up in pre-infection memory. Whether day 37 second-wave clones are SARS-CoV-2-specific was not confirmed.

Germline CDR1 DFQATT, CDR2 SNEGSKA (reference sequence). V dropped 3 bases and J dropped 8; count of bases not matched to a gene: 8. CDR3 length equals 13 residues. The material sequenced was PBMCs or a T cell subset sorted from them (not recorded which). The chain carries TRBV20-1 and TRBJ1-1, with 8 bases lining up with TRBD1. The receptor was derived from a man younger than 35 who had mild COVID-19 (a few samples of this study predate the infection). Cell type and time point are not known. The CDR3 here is CSASKGTGWEAFF. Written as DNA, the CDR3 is TGCAGTGCTAGCAAGGGGACAGGCTGGGAAGCTTTCTTT.